These 6 T cell receptor beta chains originate from one sample sequenced in a study of early T cells in non-severe SARS-CoV-2 infection. TCRdb ran MiXCR on the 5' RACE reads and lists one entry per CDR3 protein. The table records more than 65,000 distinct CDR3 sequences, 3.5% to 6% of them present only once. Sequencing was performed on whole blood, taken at baseline. The receptor source for this set is an adult who was a healthcare worker with PCR-confirmed SARS-CoV-2 infection or an uninfected control (not recorded which). The donor label of this sample is uncertain.

This clonotype was counted between two and nine times. The chain couples TRBV2 to TRBJ1-2; D gene unclear. Germline CDR1 reads SNHLY; CDR2 reads FYNNEI. The CDR3 sequence is 12 residues long. Trimming cost V 3 bases and J 2 bases, with 4 bases left between them. The CDR3 protein is CASSEGNYGYTF. For the CDR3, the DNA is TGTGCCAGCAGTGAGGGGAACTATGGCTACACCTTC. Variable domain in full (rest from reference TRBV2 and TRBJ1-2): EPEVTQTPSHQVTQMGQEVILRCVPISNHLYFYWYRQILGQKVEFLVSFYNNEISEKSEIFDDQFSVERPDGSNFTLKIRSTKLEDSAMYFCASSEGNYGYTFGSGTRLTVV.

This clonotype appeared a few times. The chain uses TRBV12-3 or TRBV12-4 and TRBJ1-3; unclear D gene. The V end lost 5 bases, the J end lost 6 bases, and 2 bases lay between the germline ends. There are 10 residues in the CDR3. The CDR3 DNA follows: TGTGCCAGCAGTCTAAACACCATATATTTT. Its translation is CASSLNTIYF.

This rearrangement joins TRBV6-1 to TRBJ1-1; D ambiguous. The germline V gene has CDR1 MNHNS and CDR2 SASEGT. The length of the CDR3 is 13 residues. V dropped 3 bases and J dropped 10 bases, with 15 bases sitting between them. The CDR3 DNA follows: TGTGCCAGCAGTGAGACGAGGGTTTCCGGAGCTTTCTTT. Protein product: CASSETRVSGAFF.

The chain uses TRBV2 and TRBJ1-2, with D unresolved. Deletions cut 5 bases from V and 4 bases from J, with 8 bases between. Germline lookup yields CDR1 SNHLY and CDR2 FYNNEI. This CDR3 has 12 amino acids. CDR3 residues: CASSPEIYGYTF. The CDR3 region has the DNA TGTGCCAGCAGTCCGGAAATCTATGGCTACACCTTC.

In its sample, this clonotype was seen many times. The CDR3 loop reads CASSSGSKPLHF. CDR3 nucleotides: TGTGCTAGTTCTTCAGGGTCTAAACCCCTCCACTTT. The genes are TRBV12-5 and TRBJ1-6, with D maybe TRBD1 (5 bases). The CDR3 spans 12 residues. V was clipped by 8 bases and J by 12 bases, with 14 bases between them. Per germline, CDR1 LGHNT and CDR2 FRNRAP.

This clonotype was seen many times. This chain joins TRBV20-1 and TRBJ2-7; D may be TRBD1 (7 bases). The CDR3 is 16 residues long. Germline V gene lookup returns CDR1 DFQATT and CDR2 SNEGSKA (reference sequence). V lost 3 bases, J lost 0 bases, and 18 bases lay in between. The CDR3 protein is CSASALGTAGSYEQYF. CDR3 nucleotide sequence: TGCAGTGCTAGTGCCCTAGGGACAGCGGGCTCCTACGAGCAGTACTTC.